Sequencing of this T cell receptor beta chain was carried out in a study of preoperative IRX-2 immunotherapy in early breast cancer. Produced via immunoSEQ multiplex PCR; TCRdb's table is partial and in-frame only. This table holds approximately 96,000 clones, more than 80% found once. Treatment given: preoperative locoregional IRX-2 cytokine immunotherapy. Patients received preoperative, locoregional IRX-2 cytokine immunotherapy in a phase Ib study. The V gene lost 0 bases and the J gene lost 7 bases, with 9 bases spanning the gap. CDR1 is KGHSH and CDR2 is LQKENI in the germline V gene. This CDR3 region has 13 residues. This clone was detected only once.

The sequences come from tumor tissue, collected after IRX-2 immunotherapy. The chain links TRBV18 to TRBJ1-1; D is undetermined. This clonotype was obtained from a human donor with breast cancer. In nucleotides, the CDR3 is TGTGCCAGCTCACCACCGTCGGGGATTGAAGCTTTCTTT. Translated: CASSPPSGIEAFF.